This is a list of T cell receptor beta chains from one sample in a study of T cells in Graves' hyperthyroidism and ophthalmopathy. TCRdb ran MiXCR on the multiplex PCR reads and lists one entry per CDR3 protein. The sample includes hundreds of thousands of distinct CDR3 sequences, roughly 14% of them seen just once. The sequencing sample was made of blood. These receptors were taken from a woman under 30 with Graves' hyperthyroidism. The CDR3 runs from the conserved cysteine through the conserved F or W. D genes are given only for firm matches. Some rows mark clone size as missing; the rest say once, few, many or name a class of expanded clone.

j_call d_call v_call cdr3_length clone_size cdr3_aa cdr3_nt
TRBJ2-7 TRBD1 TRBV11-2 16 many CASSGYPGQGADEQYF TGTGCCAGCAGCGGCTACCCGGGACAGGGGGCCGACGAGCAGTACTTC
TRBJ2-7 TRBD1 TRBV7-2 17 many CASSLEGRGRVSYEQYF TGTGCCAGCAGCTTAGAAGGCAGGGGGCGAGTGTCCTACGAGCAGTACTTC
TRBJ2-1 - TRBV11-1 17 - CASSATGGETITYEQFF TGTGCCAGCAGCGCCACGGGCGGGGAGACAATTACATATGAGCAGTTCTTC
TRBJ2-2 - TRBV7-9 16 few CASSVVGRLDTGELFF TGTGCCAGCAGCGTGGTGGGGCGGTTAGACACCGGGGAGCTGTTTTTT
TRBJ1-1 TRBD1 TRBV9 17 few CASSVAFSDRSNTEAFF TGTGCCAGCAGCGTAGCGTTTTCGGACAGGTCGAACACTGAAGCTTTCTTT
TRBJ1-4 - TRBV2 16 - CASSDLLGGPNEKLFF TGTGCCAGCAGTGACCTTCTAGGGGGGCCCAATGAAAAACTGTTTTTT
TRBJ2-7 - TRBV18 14 many CASSPAETIYEQYF TGTGCCAGCTCACCAGCAGAGACAATCTACGAGCAGTACTTC
TRBJ2-7 TRBD1 TRBV7-6 17 - CASSLTPRQGVALEQYF TGTGCCAGCAGCTTAACCCCTCGGCAGGGGGTAGCTCTCGAGCAGTACTTC
TRBJ2-5 TRBD1 TRBV6-2/TRBV6-3 13 few CASSYDPGTALYF TGTGCCAGCAGTTACGACCCAGGGACAGCCCTCTACTTC
TRBJ2-7 TRBD2 TRBV11-2 16 many CASSRVRLAGSYEQYF TGTGCCAGCAGCCGCGTGAGACTAGCGGGCTCCTACGAGCAGTACTTC
TRBJ2-1 - TRBV5-4 15 - CASTFGASSYNEQFF TGTGCCAGCACCTTCGGGGCGAGCTCCTACAATGAGCAGTTCTTC
TRBJ2-3 TRBD2 TRBV6-5 15 many CASSYLAGATDTQYF TGTGCCAGCAGTTACCTAGCGGGAGCCACAGATACGCAGTATTTT
TRBJ1-2 - TRBV4-2 16 - CASSQDGRGSSYGYTF TGTGCCAGCAGCCAAGATGGTAGGGGAAGTAGCTATGGCTACACCTTC
TRBJ2-7 TRBD2 TRBV7-2 12 many CASSWGLVEQYF TGTGCCAGCAGCTGGGGACTAGTGGAGCAGTACTTC
TRBJ2-3 - TRBV27 14 many CASSNAQRTGTQYF TGTGCCAGCAGCAACGCCCAGCGAACGGGTACGCAGTATTTT
TRBJ2-2 TRBD2 TRBV2 15 many CASRTASGSNGELFF TGTGCCAGCAGAACGGCTAGCGGGAGTAACGGGGAGCTGTTTTTT
TRBJ2-2 TRBD1 TRBV4-2 17 few CASSQDVYRGQTGELFF TGTGCCAGCAGCCAAGATGTTTACAGGGGGCAAACCGGGGAGCTGTTTTTT
TRBJ2-3 - TRBV12-3/TRBV12-4 15 - CASSAGGHFTDTQYF TGTGCCAGCAGTGCCGGGGGACATTTCACAGATACGCAGTATTTT
TRBJ2-5 - TRBV27 14 - CASSLLGGGETQYF TGTGCCAGCAGTTTACTTGGGGGCGGGGAGACCCAGTACTTC
TRBJ2-1 TRBD2 TRBV10-3 16 - CAIGGSGGKGFDEQFF TGTGCCATCGGCGGGAGCGGGGGGAAGGGTTTCGATGAGCAGTTCTTC
TRBJ2-5 - TRBV18 14 many CASSPSGFQETQYF TGTGCCAGCTCACCATCAGGATTTCAAGAGACCCAGTACTTC
TRBJ1-1 - TRBV28 12 many CASSFQDTEAFF TGTGCCAGCAGTTTTCAGGACACTGAAGCTTTCTTT
TRBJ2-3 TRBD2 TRBV2 16 - CASTPPSGDNTDTQYF TGTGCCAGCACCCCGCCTAGCGGGGATAACACAGATACGCAGTATTTT
TRBJ1-5 - TRBV18 14 many CASSLSREAQPQHF TGTGCCAGCTCACTATCCAGGGAGGCTCAGCCCCAGCATTTT
TRBJ1-1 TRBD1 TRBV5-6 17 few CASSLAFRDRGGTEAFF TGTGCCAGCAGCTTGGCCTTTCGCGACAGGGGGGGCACTGAAGCTTTCTTT
TRBJ1-1 TRBD1 TRBV2 14 many CASSEGNRDSKAFF TGTGCCAGCAGTGAAGGAAATAGGGACAGTAAAGCTTTCTTT
TRBJ1-1 - TRBV10-3 16 few CAISEGGRGGNTEAFF TGTGCCATCAGTGAAGGCGGCAGGGGAGGGAACACTGAAGCTTTCTTT
TRBJ2-4 - TRBV12-3/TRBV12-4 16 many CASSAYRVRAKNIQYF TGTGCCAGCAGTGCGTACCGGGTTCGAGCCAAAAACATTCAGTACTTC
TRBJ2-1 - TRBV24-1 16 few CATSDPGKARYNEQFF TGTGCCACCAGTGATCCCGGGAAGGCCCGCTACAATGAGCAGTTCTTC
TRBJ2-5 TRBD2 TRBV7-2 16 - CASSLAYAGLGGTQYF TGTGCCAGCAGCTTAGCATATGCGGGACTAGGTGGGACCCAGTACTTC
TRBJ2-7 - TRBV20-1 14 many CSARDSRLLVEQYF TGCAGTGCTAGAGATTCAAGGCTTTTAGTCGAGCAGTACTTC
TRBJ2-1 - TRBV3-1 13 many CASRGGAINEQFF TGTGCCAGCAGGGGGGGGGCCATCAATGAGCAGTTCTTC
TRBJ2-5 - TRBV6-1 13 many CASRRGGKETQYF TGTGCCAGCAGACGAGGCGGGAAAGAGACCCAGTACTTC
TRBJ2-1 TRBD2 TRBV29-1 13 many CSVRGVSYNEQFF TGCAGCGTACGGGGGGTCTCCTACAATGAGCAGTTCTTC
TRBJ1-6 TRBD1 TRBV5-1 17 many CASSRRGQAAYNSPLHF TGCGCCAGCAGCCGGAGGGGACAGGCGGCCTATAATTCACCCCTCCACTTT
TRBJ1-2 - TRBV7-9 12 many CASGLANYGYTF TGTGCCAGCGGACTGGCTAACTATGGCTACACCTTC
TRBJ2-7 - TRBV28 13 many CASGGNGPYEQYF TGTGCCAGCGGGGGAAACGGGCCCTACGAGCAGTACTTC
TRBJ2-3 - TRBV7-2 15 - CASSLGRAPTDTQYF TGTGCCAGCAGCTTAGGGAGGGCACCCACAGATACGCAGTATTTT
TRBJ2-2 - TRBV29-1 12 - CSVTGNTGELFF TGCAGCGTTACAGGGAACACCGGGGAGCTGTTTTTT
TRBJ2-7 TRBD1 TRBV25-1 15 few CASSVAGTGAHEQYF TGTGCCAGCAGTGTCGCCGGGACAGGGGCTCACGAGCAGTACTTC
TRBJ2-5 TRBD2 TRBV6-1 16 few CASSPRTSGRTETQYF TGTGCCAGCAGTCCAAGGACTAGCGGGAGGACGGAGACCCAGTACTTC
TRBJ1-5 - TRBV20-1 14 - CSASTRTGNQPQHF TGCAGTGCTAGTACGAGAACTGGCAATCAGCCCCAGCATTTT
TRBJ2-5 TRBD2 TRBV15 17 few CATSREVPSGRGETQYF TGTGCCACCAGCAGAGAAGTCCCTAGCGGGAGGGGGGAGACCCAGTACTTC
TRBJ2-3 - TRBV19 14 many CASTTGYMTDTQYF TGTGCCAGTACTACGGGTTATATGACAGATACGCAGTATTTT
TRBJ1-5 - TRBV3-1 14 many CASSQGQTNQPQHF TGTGCCAGCAGCCAAGGACAGACTAATCAGCCCCAGCATTTT
TRBJ1-2 TRBD1 TRBV12-3/TRBV12-4 14 many CASIFSTGAFGYTF TGTGCCAGCATTTTCTCGACAGGGGCCTTTGGCTACACCTTC
TRBJ2-5 - TRBV7-3 15 many CASSRDPLGQETQYF TGTGCCAGCAGCCGGGACCCGCTAGGACAAGAGACCCAGTACTTC
TRBJ1-1 TRBD1 TRBV11-2 13 many CASSRTGVTEAFF TGTGCCAGCAGCCGTACAGGGGTCACTGAAGCTTTCTTT
TRBJ2-3 TRBD2 TRBV11-2 17 - CASSQGFQAGDSDTQYF TGTGCCAGCAGCCAAGGTTTTCAAGCGGGGGATTCAGATACGCAGTATTTT
TRBJ1-1 - TRBV12-3/TRBV12-4 13 many CASRLQIVTEAFF TGTGCCAGCAGACTCCAGATCGTCACTGAAGCTTTCTTT